This entry features one TCR beta chain sequence. The sample originates from a study of blood T cell repertoires in COVID-19. As for the study in general: COVID-19 samples collected from the United States, Italy and Spain covered acute and convalescent phases. PBMCs, B-cell-depleted T cells, or T cells provided the cDNA or gDNA that made up the material.

Methods used by the authors: Reference gene primer amplification in the assay estimated nucleated cell counts. Assay: immunoSEQ multiplex PCR; the TCRdb copy retains only in-frame clones and omits some. From that table come the V and J calls and clone size; the DNA was used to work out D and trimming. The data contain some 260,000 clones, approximately 80% of them singletons. The germline CDR1 and CDR2 sequences are LNHNV and YYDKDF (reference sequence). The CDR3 length is 14 residues. Trimming pared 3 bases from V and 10 bases from J, leaving 16 bases between. Sequencing input: peripheral blood. V usage is TRBV15 and J usage is TRBJ2-1, with D possibly matching TRBD1 (8 bases). The sequence was collected from a man older than 75 with acute or convalescent COVID-19. CDR3 coding DNA: TGTGCCACCAGCAGGGGTGGACAGGGAGGGGAGCAGTTCTTC. Amino acid sequence: CATSRGGQGGEQFF. Filled out from reference TRBV15 and TRBJ2-1, the complete variable domain reads DAMVIQNPRYQVTQFGKPVTLSCSQTLNHNVMYWYQQKSSQAPKLLFHYYDKDFNNEADTPDNFQSRRPNTSFCFLDIRSPGLGDTAMYLCATSRGGQGGEQFFGPGTRLTVL.